The 4 T cell receptor beta chains in this list originate from one sample, sequenced in a study of T cells in tuberculosis. Assay used: immunoSEQ multiplex PCR; TCRdb lists only in-frame clones, some missing. The data show 25,000 to 35,000 clones, about 85% seen once. Stated time point: new active TB diagnosis, blood taken before or within 7 days of starting treatment. The specimen was PBMCs, collected at tuberculosis diagnosis. The receptor source for this set is an adult with tuberculosis.

The chain is built from TRBV18 and TRBJ2-3; D is possibly TRBD1 (5 bases). The CDR3 runs to 13 residues. V was pared by 11 bases and J by 4 bases, with 16 bases between. Per germline, CDR1 KGHSH and CDR2 LQKENI. CDR3 nucleotide sequence: TGTGCCGGCATTGGCTCCAGGGCAGATACGCAGTATTTT. It codes for CAGIGSRADTQYF. Variable domain in full (rest from reference TRBV18 and TRBJ2-3): NAGVMQNPRHLVRRRGQEARLRCSPMKGHSHVYWYRQLPEEGLKFMVYLQKENIIDESGMPKERFSAEFPKEGPSILRIQQVVRGDSAAYFCAGIGSRADTQYFGPGTRLTVL.

This chain joins TRBV5-1 and TRBJ1-2; 7 bases are a match to TRBD1. Germline V gene sequence: CDR1 SGHRS, CDR2 YFSETQ. There are 17 residues in the CDR3. Trimming took 4 bases from V and 7 from J; bases not matched to a gene: 19. DNA for the CDR3: TGCGCCAGCAGCCGTGCACGGGGACAGAAAGAAGGCGGTGGCTACACCTTC. This translates into CASSRARGQKEGGGYTF.

There are a few counts of this clone. The chain couples TRBV5-4 to TRBJ1-1; possible D gene TRBD1, 5 bases. The ends were cut back, 0 bases at V and 3 bases at J, with 12 bases in the middle. CDR3 length: 15 residues. Germline-derived CDR1 and CDR2 are SGHNT and YYREEE (reference sequence). DNA for the CDR3: TGTGCCAGCAGCTTGGAGGGGCGCGGGGACACTGAAGCTTTCTTT. Translation: CASSLEGRGDTEAFF.

The gene calls are TRBV30 and TRBJ1-4, with 9 bases aligning to TRBD1. V lost 3 bases to trimming and J lost 10 bases; unmatched junction nucleotides: 12. The length of the CDR3 is 15 residues. The germline gives CDR1 GTSNPN, CDR2 SVGIG (reference sequence). The DNA of the CDR3 is TGTGCCTGGAGAGGGACCGGACAGGGGAGTGGAAAACTGTTTTTT. It codes for CAWRGTGQGSGKLFF.